This is a list of T cell receptor beta chains from one sample in a study of T cells in localized non-small cell lung cancer. The assay was immunoSEQ multiplex PCR, and TCRdb's table has in-frame clones only and misses some. This sample has about 52,000 clones, with 75% to 90% found just once. Here the sequenced sample was peripheral blood, taken before any cancer treatment. All receptors derive from a male donor older than 55 with stage III squamous cell lung carcinoma. Each CDR3 is given with its conserved first and last residue. Fields, in order: V gene, CDR3 protein.

v_call: TRBV12-5; cdr3_aa: CASGLVRGGSGANVLTF
v_call: TRBV11-2; cdr3_aa: CASSLGASYEQYF
v_call: TRBV18; cdr3_aa: CASSPEQNMGNTEAFF
v_call: TRBV5-4; cdr3_aa: CASSLWGREETQYF
v_call: TRBV5-1; cdr3_aa: CASSVTGDYGYTF
v_call: TRBV18; cdr3_aa: CASSARQGAGEQFF
v_call: TRBV7-3; cdr3_aa: CASSLNPADLDSPLHF
v_call: TRBV5-1; cdr3_aa: CASSLLREGRANEQFF
v_call: TRBV5-5; cdr3_aa: CASSLGTSPNNEQFF
v_call: TRBV19; cdr3_aa: CASSNWPGEAFF
v_call: TRBV7-9; cdr3_aa: CASRGGGKGIPFF
v_call: TRBV29-1; cdr3_aa: CSVEVYQGQPYEQYF
v_call: TRBV9; cdr3_aa: CASSGSGTGLLRDTQYF
v_call: TRBV10-3; cdr3_aa: CAISGAEGGFTDTQYF
v_call: TRBV10-2; cdr3_aa: CASSANLAGEWFF
v_call: TRBV6-5; cdr3_aa: CASSTRGGDSPLHF